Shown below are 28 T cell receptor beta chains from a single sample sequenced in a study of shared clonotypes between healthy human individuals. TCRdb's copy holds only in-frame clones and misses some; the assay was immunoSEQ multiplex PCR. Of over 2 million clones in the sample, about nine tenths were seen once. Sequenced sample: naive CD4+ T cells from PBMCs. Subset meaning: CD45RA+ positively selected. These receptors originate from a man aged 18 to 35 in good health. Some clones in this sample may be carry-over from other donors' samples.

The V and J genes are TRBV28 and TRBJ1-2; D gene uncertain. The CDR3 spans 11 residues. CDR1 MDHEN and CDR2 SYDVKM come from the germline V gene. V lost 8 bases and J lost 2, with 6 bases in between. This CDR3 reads CASCQNYGYTF. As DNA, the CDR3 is TGTGCCAGCTGTCAAAACTATGGCTACACCTTC.

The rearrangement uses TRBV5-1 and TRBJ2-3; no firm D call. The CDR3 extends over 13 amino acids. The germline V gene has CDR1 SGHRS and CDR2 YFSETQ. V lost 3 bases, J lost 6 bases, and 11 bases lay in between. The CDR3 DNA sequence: TGCGCCAGCAGCTATCTTCTAGGGGATACGCAGTATTTT. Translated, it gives CASSYLLGDTQYF.

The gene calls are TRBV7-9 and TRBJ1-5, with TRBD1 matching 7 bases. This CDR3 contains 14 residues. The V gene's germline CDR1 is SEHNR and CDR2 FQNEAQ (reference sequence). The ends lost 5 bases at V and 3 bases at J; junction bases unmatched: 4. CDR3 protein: CASSPGTDNQPQHF. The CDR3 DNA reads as TGTGCCAGCAGCCCGGGGACAGACAATCAGCCCCAGCATTTT.

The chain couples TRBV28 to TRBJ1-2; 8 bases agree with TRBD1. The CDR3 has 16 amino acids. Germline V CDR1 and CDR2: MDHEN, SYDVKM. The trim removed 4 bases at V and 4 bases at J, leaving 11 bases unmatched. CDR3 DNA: TGTGCCAGCAGTTCCCCTCGGACAGGGAAAATCTATGGCTACACCTTC. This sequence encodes CASSSPRTGKIYGYTF.

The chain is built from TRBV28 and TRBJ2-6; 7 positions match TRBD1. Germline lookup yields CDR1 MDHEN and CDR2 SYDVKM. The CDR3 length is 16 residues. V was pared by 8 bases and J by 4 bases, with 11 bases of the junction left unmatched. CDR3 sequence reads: CASGNHRGGGANVLTF. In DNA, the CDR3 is TGTGCCAGCGGGAATCACAGGGGCGGCGGGGCCAACGTCCTGACTTTC.

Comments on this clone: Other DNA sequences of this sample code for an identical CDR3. The CDR3 is CASSLISGEQYF. The CDR3 nucleotides are TGCGCCAGCAGCTTAATTTCGGGCGAGCAGTACTTC. This sequence joins TRBV5-1 and TRBJ2-7; no clear D. The CDR3 extends over 12 amino acids. V lost 2 bases, J lost 6 bases, and 9 bases lay in between. CDR1 is SGHRS, CDR2 YFSETQ, per germline.

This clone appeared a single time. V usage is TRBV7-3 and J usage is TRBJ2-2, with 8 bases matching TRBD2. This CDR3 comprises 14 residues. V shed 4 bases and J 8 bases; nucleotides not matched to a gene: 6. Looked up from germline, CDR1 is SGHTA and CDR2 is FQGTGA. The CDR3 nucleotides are TGTGCCAGCAGCTCCTACAGCGGGAGTGGGGAGCTGTTTTTT. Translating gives CASSSYSGSGELFF.

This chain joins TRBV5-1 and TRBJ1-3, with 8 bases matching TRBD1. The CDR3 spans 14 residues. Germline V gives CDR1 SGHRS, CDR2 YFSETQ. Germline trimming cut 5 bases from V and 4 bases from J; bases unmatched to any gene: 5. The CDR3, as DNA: TGCGCCAGCAGAGAAGGGACAGGAGGAAACACCATATATTTT. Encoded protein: CASREGTGGNTIYF.

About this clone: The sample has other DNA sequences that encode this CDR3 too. In DNA form, the CDR3 reads TGCGCCAGCAGCCCCACAGGGGGGAACACTGAAGCTTTCTTT. Its protein is CASSPTGGNTEAFF. This chain joins TRBV5-1 and TRBJ1-1, with 8 positions matching TRBD1. The CDR3 loop spans 14 amino acids. Germline V gene data show CDR1 as SGHRS and CDR2 as YFSETQ. J gave up 1 base and V 4 bases, and 3 bases lay outside the gene matches.

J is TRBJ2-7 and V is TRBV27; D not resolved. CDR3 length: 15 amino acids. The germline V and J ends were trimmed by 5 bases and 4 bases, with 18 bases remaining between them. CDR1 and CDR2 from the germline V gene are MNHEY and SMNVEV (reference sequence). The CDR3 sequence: CASSPMNRWGYEQYF. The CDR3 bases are TGTGCCAGCAGTCCGATGAACCGTTGGGGTTACGAGCAGTACTTC.

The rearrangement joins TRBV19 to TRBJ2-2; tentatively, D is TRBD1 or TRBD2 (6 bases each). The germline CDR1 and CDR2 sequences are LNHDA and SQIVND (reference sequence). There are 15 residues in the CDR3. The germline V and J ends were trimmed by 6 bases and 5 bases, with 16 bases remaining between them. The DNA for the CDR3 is TGTGCCAGTAGGACAGGAGGGGCGCGTACCGGGGAGCTGTTTTTT. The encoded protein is CASRTGGARTGELFF.

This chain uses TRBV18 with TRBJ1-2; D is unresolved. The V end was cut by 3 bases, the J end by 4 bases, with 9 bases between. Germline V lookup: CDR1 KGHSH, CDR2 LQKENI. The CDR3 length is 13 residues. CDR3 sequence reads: CASSPGSGYGYTF. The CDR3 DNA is TGTGCCAGCTCACCCGGGTCCGGCTATGGCTACACCTTC.

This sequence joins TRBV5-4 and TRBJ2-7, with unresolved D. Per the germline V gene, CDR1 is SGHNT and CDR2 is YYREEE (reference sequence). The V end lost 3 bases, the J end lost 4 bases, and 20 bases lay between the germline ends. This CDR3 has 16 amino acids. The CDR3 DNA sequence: TGTGCCAGCAGCTCTGCGCAACAGTCCCTCCCTTACGAGCAGTACTTC. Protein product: CASSSAQQSLPYEQYF.

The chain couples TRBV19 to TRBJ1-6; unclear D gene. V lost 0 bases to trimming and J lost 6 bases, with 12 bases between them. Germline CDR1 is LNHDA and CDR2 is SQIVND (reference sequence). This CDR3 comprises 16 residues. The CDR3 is CASSIDAVGPNSPLHF. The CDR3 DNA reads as TGTGCCAGTAGTATAGATGCGGTGGGCCCTAATTCACCCCTCCACTTT.

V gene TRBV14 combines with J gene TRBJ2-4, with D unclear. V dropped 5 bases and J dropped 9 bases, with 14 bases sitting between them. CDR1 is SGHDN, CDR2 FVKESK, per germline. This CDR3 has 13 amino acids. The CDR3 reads CASSFQVGRIQYF. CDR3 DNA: TGTGCCAGCAGCTTCCAGGTTGGGCGCATTCAGTACTTC.

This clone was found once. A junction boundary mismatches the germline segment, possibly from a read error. CDR3 region: CAGSSPTGRSTEAFF. The CDR3 nucleotides are TGTGCCGGCAGTTCGCCGACAGGGAGAAGCACTGAAGCTTTCTTT. This chain uses TRBV6-5 with TRBJ1-1, with 7 bases aligning to TRBD1. The CDR3 extends over 15 amino acids. From germline, CDR1 is MNHEY and CDR2 SVGAGI.

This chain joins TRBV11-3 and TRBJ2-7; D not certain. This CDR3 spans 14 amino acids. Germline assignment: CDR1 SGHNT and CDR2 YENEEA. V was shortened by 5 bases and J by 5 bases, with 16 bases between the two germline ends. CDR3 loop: CASSPPRSPNEQYF. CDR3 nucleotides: TGTGCCAGCAGCCCTCCCCGTTCCCCTAACGAGCAGTACTTC.

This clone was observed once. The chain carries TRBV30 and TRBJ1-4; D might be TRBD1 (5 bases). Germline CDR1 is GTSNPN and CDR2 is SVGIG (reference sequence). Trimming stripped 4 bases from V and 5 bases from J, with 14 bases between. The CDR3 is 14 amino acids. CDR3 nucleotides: TGTGCCTGGAAGTGGGGCGGGGAAAATGAAAAACTGTTTTTT. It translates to CAWKWGGENEKLFF.

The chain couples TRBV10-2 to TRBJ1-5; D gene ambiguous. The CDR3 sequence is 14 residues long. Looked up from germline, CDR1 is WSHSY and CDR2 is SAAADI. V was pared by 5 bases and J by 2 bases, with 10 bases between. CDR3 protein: CASSPGRGNQPQHF. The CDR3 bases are TGCGCCAGCAGTCCCGGTAGGGGCAATCAGCCCCAGCATTTT.

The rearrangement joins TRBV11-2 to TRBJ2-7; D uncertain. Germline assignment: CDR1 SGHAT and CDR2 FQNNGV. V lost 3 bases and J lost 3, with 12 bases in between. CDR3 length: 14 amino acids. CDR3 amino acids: CASSFEWQNYEQYF. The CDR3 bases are TGTGCCAGCAGCTTTGAGTGGCAGAACTACGAGCAGTACTTC.

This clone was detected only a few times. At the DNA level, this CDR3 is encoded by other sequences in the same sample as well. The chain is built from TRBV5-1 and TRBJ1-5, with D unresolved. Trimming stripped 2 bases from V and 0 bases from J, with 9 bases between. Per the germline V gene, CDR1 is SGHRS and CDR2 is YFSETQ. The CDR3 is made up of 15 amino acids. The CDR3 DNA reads TGCGCCAGCAGCTTCTCCGGGAATAGCAATCAGCCCCAGCATTTT. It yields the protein CASSFSGNSNQPQHF.

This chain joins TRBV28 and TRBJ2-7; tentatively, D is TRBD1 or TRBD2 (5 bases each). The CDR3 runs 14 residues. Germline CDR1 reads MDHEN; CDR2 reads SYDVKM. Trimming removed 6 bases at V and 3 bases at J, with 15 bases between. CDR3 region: CASSGASTNYEQYF. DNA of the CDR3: TGTGCCAGCAGCGGGGCGTCTACGAACTACGAGCAGTACTTC. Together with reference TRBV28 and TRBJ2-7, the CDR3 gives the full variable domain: DVKVTQSSRYLVKRTGEKVFLECVQDMDHENMFWYRQDPGLGLRLIYFSYDVKMKEKGDIPEGYSVSREKKERFSLILESASTNQTSMYLCASSGASTNYEQYFGPGTRLTVT.

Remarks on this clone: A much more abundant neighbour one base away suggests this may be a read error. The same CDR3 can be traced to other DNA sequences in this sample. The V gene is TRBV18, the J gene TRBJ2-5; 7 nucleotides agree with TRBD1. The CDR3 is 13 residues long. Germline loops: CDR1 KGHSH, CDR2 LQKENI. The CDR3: CASSPGQQETQYF. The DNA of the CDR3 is TGTGCCAGCTCACCGGGACAGCAAGAAACCCAGTACTTC.

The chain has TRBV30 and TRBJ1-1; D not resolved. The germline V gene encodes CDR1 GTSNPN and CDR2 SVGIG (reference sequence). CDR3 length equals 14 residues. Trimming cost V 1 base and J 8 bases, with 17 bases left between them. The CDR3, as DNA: TGTGCCTGGAGTGGACTCAGGCTCCGCGCGGAAGCTTTCTTT. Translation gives CAWSGLRLRAEAFF.

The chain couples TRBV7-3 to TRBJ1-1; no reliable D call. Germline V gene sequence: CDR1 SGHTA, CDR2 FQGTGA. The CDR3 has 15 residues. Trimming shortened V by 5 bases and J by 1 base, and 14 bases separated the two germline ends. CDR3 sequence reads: CASSHGRSPNTEAFF. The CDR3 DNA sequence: TGTGCCAGCAGCCACGGCAGGAGTCCGAACACTGAAGCTTTCTTT.

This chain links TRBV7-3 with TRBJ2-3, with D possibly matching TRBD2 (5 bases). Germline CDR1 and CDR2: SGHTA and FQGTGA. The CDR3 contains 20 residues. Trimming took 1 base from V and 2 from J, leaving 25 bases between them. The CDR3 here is CASSLKVGKGALPHTDTQYF. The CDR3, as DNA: TGTGCCAGCAGCTTAAAAGTTGGGAAGGGAGCCCTGCCACACACAGATACGCAGTATTTT.

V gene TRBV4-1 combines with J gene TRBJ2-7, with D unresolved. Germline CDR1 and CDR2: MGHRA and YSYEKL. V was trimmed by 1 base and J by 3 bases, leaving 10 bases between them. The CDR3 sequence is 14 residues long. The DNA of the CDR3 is TGCGCCAGCAGCCAAGCGTGGGCGTACTACGAGCAGTACTTC. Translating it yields CASSQAWAYYEQYF.

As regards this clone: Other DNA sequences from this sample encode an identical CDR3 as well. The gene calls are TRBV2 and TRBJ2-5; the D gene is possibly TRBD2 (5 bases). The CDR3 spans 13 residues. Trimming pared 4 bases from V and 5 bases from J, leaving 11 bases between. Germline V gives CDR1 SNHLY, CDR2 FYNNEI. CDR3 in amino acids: CASSGGTGETQYF. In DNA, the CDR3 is TGTGCCAGCAGTGGGGGTACGGGGGAGACCCAGTACTTC.